The 20 T cell receptor beta chains in this list originate from one sample, sequenced in a study of cytomegalovirus exposure and HLA in healthy donors (dated by TCRdb to the late 2010s). The library was produced with the immunoSEQ multiplex PCR assay. The multiplex PCR relied on a mix of 60 forward primers for TCR Vbeta segments and 13 reverse primers for TCR Jbeta segments. The source is immuneACCESS, and TCRdb retained only in-frame sequences with V and J called. Part of the clones is not carried over; for the studies checked, unresolved V genes explain less than half of this, and the remainder is unexplained. The sample records roughly 100,000 clones, roughly three quarters of which are singletons. Around 1.3% of the sample rests with the top ten. The sequencing sample was made of PBMCs. The receptors shown here come from a middle-aged man in good health and CMV-seronegative.

This sequence joins TRBV7-9 and TRBJ1-1; D is unclear. Deletions cut 7 bases from V and 2 bases from J, with 14 bases between. CDR3 length: 14 amino acids. Germline assignment: CDR1 SEHNR and CDR2 FQNEAQ (reference sequence). CDR3 DNA sequence: TGTGCCAGCACCACCCGGACGGGAAACACTGAAGCTTTCTTT. It yields the protein CASTTRTGNTEAFF.

This clone was picked up a small number of times. The genes are TRBV27 and TRBJ2-6, with D tentatively TRBD1 (5 bases). V lost 6 bases to trimming and J lost 4 bases, with 16 bases between them. This CDR3 comprises 16 residues. From germline, CDR1 is MNHEY and CDR2 SMNVEV (reference sequence). CDR3 in amino acids: CASSEARRAGANVLTF. In DNA, the CDR3 is TGTGCCAGCAGCGAAGCCCGCAGGGCCGGGGCCAACGTCCTGACTTTC.

This chain joins TRBV2 and TRBJ2-7; possible D gene TRBD2, 6 bases. The length of the CDR3 is 13 residues. Trimming removed 7 bases at V and 4 bases at J, with 14 bases between. From germline, CDR1 is SNHLY and CDR2 FYNNEI. CDR3 sequence (DNA): TGTGCCAGCACCTTTGGGGGGAGGTACGAGCAGTACTTC. Protein: CASTFGGRYEQYF.

This sequence joins TRBV6-5 and TRBJ1-6; TRBD1 matches at 9 bases. Germline values: CDR1 MNHEY, CDR2 SVGAGI. This CDR3 is built from 15 residues. Trimming at V came to 4 bases and at J to 7 bases, leaving 5 bases not matched to a gene. The CDR3 nucleotides are TGTGCCAGCAGTTGGGGAGGGACAGGGAATTCACCCCTCCACTTT. Its protein is CASSWGGTGNSPLHF.

The CDR3 bases are TGTGCCAGCAGCTTAGCGGGGACAGGGGCTAGTGAGCAGTACTTC. Translating gives CASSLAGTGASEQYF. The chain joins TRBV11-2 to TRBJ2-7, with 10 positions matching TRBD1. Per germline, CDR1 SGHAT and CDR2 FQNNGV. The ends lost 1 base at V and 7 bases at J; junction bases unmatched: 7. The CDR3 consists of 15 residues.

The gene calls are TRBV19 and TRBJ2-7; TRBD1 agrees at 7 bases. The CDR3 loop spans 16 amino acids. Germline V gives CDR1 LNHDA, CDR2 SQIVND (reference sequence). J was trimmed by 2 bases and V by 4 bases; bases with no gene match: 11. The CDR3: CASSTTEGQIPYEQYF. In nucleotides, the CDR3 is TGTGCCAGTAGTACAACAGAGGGACAGATACCCTACGAGCAGTACTTC.

The chain employs TRBV27 and TRBJ2-7; 7 bases align to TRBD1. The CDR3 loop spans 15 amino acids. The V gene's germline CDR1 is MNHEY and CDR2 SMNVEV (reference sequence). V gave up 5 bases and J gave up 1 base; unmatched junction bases: 8. Here the CDR3 reads CASSLRDRPSYEQYF. The CDR3 DNA follows: TGTGCCAGCAGTCTACGGGACAGACCGTCCTACGAGCAGTACTTC.

This clone appeared a few times. This rearrangement joins TRBV11-3 to TRBJ1-2; TRBD1 matches at 7 bases. The CDR3 spans 16 residues. CDR1 is SGHNT, CDR2 YENEEA, per germline. The ends lost 5 bases at V and 5 bases at J; junction bases unmatched: 14. CDR3 in DNA: TGTGCCAGCAGCCCAGCCCCGGGACAGACGGATTATGGCTACACCTTC. Translating gives CASSPAPGQTDYGYTF. Supplemented by reference TRBV11-3 and TRBJ1-2, the full variable domain reads EAGVVQSPRYKIIEKKQPVAFWCNPISGHNTLYWYLQNLGQGPELLIRYENEEAVDDSQLPKDRFSAERLKGVDSTLKIQPAELGDSAVYLCASSPAPGQTDYGYTFGSGTRLTVV.

The chain uses TRBV7-9 and TRBJ1-3, with D maybe TRBD1 (6 bases). This CDR3 spans 19 amino acids. CDR1 is SEHNR and CDR2 is FQNEAQ in the germline V gene (reference sequence). Trimming removed 2 bases from V and 3 bases from J, with 23 bases in between. The CDR3 sequence is CASSLWGGAISTLGNTIYF. The CDR3 nucleotides are TGTGCCAGCAGCTTATGGGGGGGGGCTATCAGTACCCTTGGAAACACCATATATTTT.

This chain uses TRBV5-4 with TRBJ2-7; 8 nucleotides align to TRBD1. The CDR3 contains 15 residues. V lost 1 base and J lost 2; bases outside the gene matches: 5. Germline CDR1 reads SGHNT; CDR2 reads YYREEE (reference sequence). This CDR3 reads CASSLIGTGTYEQYF. CDR3 nucleotides: TGTGCCAGCAGCTTGATCGGGACAGGTACCTACGAGCAGTACTTC.

The chain links TRBV14 to TRBJ2-7; D possibly corresponds to TRBD2 (5 bases). Trimming stripped 4 bases from V and 1 base from J, with 8 bases between. The CDR3 loop spans 13 amino acids. CDR1 is SGHDN and CDR2 is FVKESK in the germline V gene. CDR3 coding DNA: TGTGCCAGCAGCCTCCGGGGTTCCTACGAGCAGTACTTC. Its translation: CASSLRGSYEQYF.

The rearrangement joins TRBV4-1 to TRBJ2-3; the D is unclear. The CDR3 is 16 amino acids. Trimming cost V 0 bases and J 0 bases, with 10 bases left between them. Germline loops: CDR1 MGHRA, CDR2 YSYEKL. Here the CDR3 reads CASSQERRRSTDTQYF. CDR3 coding DNA: TGCGCCAGCAGCCAAGAAAGGCGGCGTAGCACAGATACGCAGTATTTT.

V usage is TRBV19 and J usage is TRBJ1-4, with D perhaps TRBD1 (6 bases). Trimming took 10 bases from V and 4 from J, leaving 13 bases between them. Germline assignment: CDR1 LNHDA and CDR2 SQIVND (reference sequence). The CDR3 loop spans 13 amino acids. CDR3 coding DNA: TGTGCCACTGCGACAGGTTATAATGAAAAACTGTTTTTT. Translation gives CATATGYNEKLFF.

The V gene is TRBV7-9, the J gene TRBJ2-7, with a possible D match to TRBD1 (6 bases). The V and J ends lost 6 bases and 0 bases respectively, with 12 bases between them. The germline V gene encodes CDR1 SEHNR and CDR2 FQNEAQ (reference sequence). CDR3 length equals 14 residues. CDR3: CASSPGQSSYEQYF. The CDR3 coding sequence is TGTGCCAGCAGTCCAGGACAGTCCTCCTACGAGCAGTACTTC.

The chain is built from TRBV2 and TRBJ2-1; the D gene is possibly TRBD1 (7 bases). With 6 bases removed from V and 14 bases from J, the gap between germline ends came to 17 bases. There are 12 residues in the CDR3. Germline-derived CDR1 and CDR2 are SNHLY and FYNNEI. CDR3: CASSPGLTGEFF. Written as DNA, the CDR3 is TGTGCCAGCAGCCCCGGACTAACAGGGGAGTTCTTC.

The V gene is TRBV2, the J gene TRBJ2-1; D might be TRBD1 (5 bases). Trimming removed 6 bases from V and 12 bases from J, with 21 bases in between. This CDR3 contains 14 residues. Germline V gives CDR1 SNHLY, CDR2 FYNNEI. DNA of the CDR3: TGTGCCAGCAGCTTCACAACACAGGCGATACTGCAGTTCTTC. This encodes CASSFTTQAILQFF.

CDR3 amino acids: CASSQVWSNSYNEQFF. The CDR3 region has the DNA TGCGCCAGCAGCCAAGTGTGGAGCAACTCCTACAATGAGCAGTTCTTC. J is TRBJ2-1 and V is TRBV4-3; D gene uncertain. The CDR3 is 16 amino acids. Germline V gene lookup returns CDR1 LGHNA and CDR2 YSLEER. Trimming left V 1 base short and J 0 bases short, with 10 bases between.

The chain joins TRBV4-1 to TRBJ2-2; D perhaps matches TRBD2 (5 bases). The germline V gene has CDR1 MGHRA and CDR2 YSYEKL. V was cut by 0 bases and J by 0 bases, with 11 bases left in between. The CDR3 is made up of 17 amino acids. The CDR3 bases are TGCGCCAGCAGCCAAGATATGGCACTAGCGAACACCGGGGAGCTGTTTTTT. Amino acid sequence: CASSQDMALANTGELFF.

The CDR3 nucleotides read TGTGCCAGCAGTGAAGGGGGGGGACAGGGGCCCTACAATGAGCAGTTCTTC. Its protein is CASSEGGGQGPYNEQFF. The V call is TRBV6-1, the J call TRBJ2-1, with TRBD1 identical over 10 bases. Per germline, CDR1 MNHNS and CDR2 SASEGT. The junction had 5 bases not matched to a gene; V was cut back by 1 base and J by 2 bases. This CDR3 spans 17 amino acids.

V usage is TRBV7-9 and J usage is TRBJ1-2; D gene unclear. Trimming left V 4 bases short and J 8 bases short, with 23 bases between. This CDR3 comprises 16 residues. Germline CDR1 SEHNR, CDR2 FQNEAQ (reference sequence). CDR3 residues: CASSSMEGRPVGGYTF. CDR3 nucleotide sequence: TGTGCCAGCAGCTCTATGGAGGGTAGGCCTGTAGGCGGCTACACCTTC.